This T cell receptor (beta chain) was retrieved from a study of T cell responses to AZD1222 COVID-19 vaccine. Study-wide points: The study found vaccine-associated CD4 TCRs spanning spike, dominant at 160-218 and 743-854. Donors, mostly white British, included more females; clonal diversity was possibly underestimated. The study found Spike-specific TCR breadth and depth rose after two AZD1222 doses.

Second-dose intervals of approximately 4 or approximately 12 weeks were pooled. TCRdb's copy holds only in-frame clones and misses some; the assay was immunoSEQ multiplex PCR. The data show 150,000 to 200,000 clones, approximately 93% seen once. This clone occurred once. Its antigen remains unidentified. CDR3 length equals 12 residues. Germline values: CDR1 SQVTM, CDR2 ANQGSEA. Trimming cost V 3 bases and J 1 base, with 3 bases left between them. The sequencing used peripheral blood, collected 28 days after the second AZD1222 dose. The chain carries TRBV29-1 and TRBJ2-2; D call uncertain. This sequence originates from an adult who received the AZD1222 COVID-19 vaccine. The CDR3 loop reads CSVERNTGELFF. CDR3 sequence (DNA): TGCAGCGTTGAGAGGAACACCGGGGAGCTGTTTTTT.